This T cell receptor (beta chain) was found in a study of T cell repertoires in cytomegalovirus infection. The overall study: Used in the study were CMV epitopes, some recently identified and HLA-C-restricted, others well-studied and HLA-B-restricted. From public TCR beta signatures came an indication of both CMV infection and matching HLA type. Whole-study findings and limits: The ex vivo response was dominated by HLA-C-restricted CMV-specific TCR beta clonotypes.

TCRdb re-called the reads with MiXCR, one entry per CDR3 protein. The repertoire holds 640,000 or so distinct CDR3 sequences, with around 35% as singletons. This clonotype showed up just a few times. What it binds is not known. The CDR3 length is 13 residues. The germline V gene has CDR1 MNHNS and CDR2 SASEGT. V lost 6 bases, J lost 0 bases, and 3 bases lay in between. This TCR came from a human donor in good health (CMV status not recorded). Some clones in this sample may be carry-over from other donors' samples. The J gene is TRBJ2-6, the V gene TRBV6-1; D is undetermined. Sequenced material: cultured PBMCs, taken from culture after CMV antigen stimulation. The CDR3 DNA sequence: TGTGCCAGCAGAGGCTCTGGGGCCAACGTCCTGACTTTC. Protein: CASRGSGANVLTF.